Each of the 30 T cell receptor beta chains below was sequenced from the same sample in a study of blood T cell repertoires in COVID-19. Using immunoSEQ multiplex PCR, the repertoire was profiled, and TCRdb retains in-frame clones only, with some absent. The table has hundreds of thousands of clones, 87% seen once. The source material was peripheral blood. Receptor source: a woman in her 50s with COVID-19, enrolled during active disease.

The chain has TRBV29-1 and TRBJ2-7; TRBD1 matches 7 bases. In germline, CDR1 is SQVTM, CDR2 ANQGSEA. The J segment lost 0 bases and the V segment lost 4 bases, leaving 9 bases of the junction unmatched. The CDR3 is made up of 15 amino acids. DNA for the CDR3: TGCAGCGTTGTGACCGGGACAGAGAGCTCCTACGAGCAGTACTTC. Its protein is CSVVTGTESSYEQYF.

This clone was seen just once. V and J are TRBV24-1 and TRBJ2-1; the match to TRBD2 covers 14 bases. V lost 3 bases to trimming and J lost 8 bases; unmatched junction nucleotides: 8. From germline, CDR1 is KGHDR and CDR2 SFDVKD. The CDR3 contains 17 residues. CDR3 loop: CATSDPTSGRALHEQFF. In DNA, the CDR3 is TGTGCCACCAGTGATCCGACTAGCGGGAGGGCCCTCCATGAGCAGTTCTTC.

V is TRBV28 and J is TRBJ1-1; D not certain. This CDR3 is built from 16 residues. Germline V gives CDR1 MDHEN, CDR2 SYDVKM. V lost 1 base and J lost 5, with 17 bases in between. The CDR3 loop reads CASSLYRRTGNTEAFF. CDR3 sequence (DNA): TGTGCCAGCAGTTTATATAGGAGGACGGGAAATACTGAAGCTTTCTTT.

V and J are TRBV6-5 and TRBJ2-4; weak D call: TRBD1 (5 bases). This CDR3 spans 13 amino acids. The V and J ends lost 1 base and 12 bases respectively, with 13 bases between them. The germline V gene has CDR1 MNHEY and CDR2 SVGAGI. The CDR3, as DNA: TGTGCCAGCAGTTACTTTCAGGGCAGGGATCAGTACTTC. This translates into CASSYFQGRDQYF.

The V call is TRBV9, the J call TRBJ2-1, with TRBD2 matching 7 bases. This CDR3 has 15 residues. The ends lost 2 bases at V and 3 bases at J; junction bases unmatched: 5. CDR1 SGDLS and CDR2 YYNGEE come from the germline V gene. The CDR3 reads CASSVLAEYYNEQFF. The CDR3, as DNA: TGTGCCAGCAGCGTTCTAGCGGAATACTACAATGAGCAGTTCTTC.

The chain recombines TRBV23-1 with TRBJ2-3, with a tentative D call TRBD2 (5 bases). TRBV23-1 is placed among ORFs of uncertain function. Trimming pared 6 bases from V and 5 bases from J, leaving 21 bases between. The CDR3 runs to 16 residues. The CDR3 spells CASSQEMEDWGDTQYF. CDR3 DNA sequence: TGCGCCAGCAGCCAGGAGATGGAGGATTGGGGAGATACGCAGTATTTT.

This rearrangement joins TRBV6-6 to TRBJ2-7; possibly TRBD1 for D (6 bases). The length of the CDR3 is 16 residues. The V and J ends lost 2 bases and 6 bases respectively, with 20 bases between them. CDR1 is MNHNY and CDR2 is SVGAGI in the germline V gene (reference sequence). CDR3 loop: CASSYPQGLSPGEQYF. The CDR3 bases are TGTGCCAGCAGTTACCCCCAGGGGCTGTCTCCTGGCGAGCAGTACTTC.

This chain joins TRBV4-2 and TRBJ2-7, with TRBD1 matching 7 bases. The CDR3 runs to 15 residues. The J segment lost 1 base and the V segment lost 3 bases, leaving 6 bases of the junction unmatched. Germline V lookup: CDR1 LGHNA, CDR2 YNFKEQ. The DNA of the CDR3 is TGTGCCAGCAGCCACCTGACAGGGCCTTCCTACGAGCAGTACTTC. This gives the protein CASSHLTGPSYEQYF.

This clone was picked up one time. The chain carries TRBV7-9 and TRBJ2-1; D is uncertain. Trimming cost V 2 bases and J 8 bases, with 4 bases left between them. The CDR3 loop spans 11 amino acids. Germline CDR1 reads SEHNR; CDR2 reads FQNEAQ (reference sequence). CDR3 coding DNA: TGTGCCAGCAGCTTATCCGATGAGCAGTTCTTC. Its protein is CASSLSDEQFF.

The V gene is TRBV6-5, the J gene TRBJ2-5, with D maybe TRBD2 (6 bases). Germline V gene lookup returns CDR1 MNHEY and CDR2 SVGAGI. This CDR3 is 12 amino acids long. V was cut by 6 bases and J by 4 bases, with 9 bases left in between. CDR3: CASRTGAETQYF. CDR3 coding DNA: TGTGCCAGCAGAACGGGAGCAGAGACCCAGTACTTC.

CDR3 DNA: TGTGCCAGCAGATCGACTAGCGGGGCAAACACCGGGGAGCTGTTTTTT. Translating gives CASRSTSGANTGELFF. The V call is TRBV6-4, the J call TRBJ2-2; 11 bases line up with TRBD2. The CDR3 spans 16 residues. Germline assignment: CDR1 MRHNA and CDR2 SNTAGT. V was clipped by 6 bases and J by 2 bases; unmatched bases: 5.

The chain has TRBV5-1 and TRBJ2-1; 10 nucleotides align to TRBD1. The V gene's germline CDR1 is SGHRS and CDR2 YFSETQ. Losses at the gene ends were 4 bases for V and 8 bases for J; bases not matched to a gene: 6. This CDR3 has 14 residues. Written as DNA, the CDR3 is TGCGCCAGCAGCCAGGGACAGGGGCGGGATGAGCAGTTCTTC. This encodes CASSQGQGRDEQFF. The variable domain in full, completed from reference TRBV5-1 and TRBJ2-1, reads KAGVTQTPRYLIKTRGQQVTLSCSPISGHRSVSWYQQTPGQGLQFLFEYFSETQRNKGNFPGRFSGRQFSNSRSEMNVSTLELGDSALYLCASSQGQGRDEQFFGPGTRLTVL.

The gene calls are TRBV18 and TRBJ2-2, with D unclear. Germline V CDR1 and CDR2: KGHSH, LQKENI. V gave up 3 bases and J gave up 1 base, with 9 bases separating them. The CDR3 spans 15 residues. CDR3: CASSPRNWNTGELFF. The CDR3 coding sequence is TGTGCCAGCTCACCGAGAAACTGGAACACCGGGGAGCTGTTTTTT.

CDR3 amino acids: CASSPRTGHQPQHF. The DNA for the CDR3 is TGTGCCAGCAGCCCCCGGACAGGCCATCAGCCCCAGCATTTT. The chain uses TRBV7-2 and TRBJ1-5, with TRBD1 matching over 7 bases. The CDR3 consists of 14 residues. Germline loops: CDR1 SGHTA, CDR2 FQGNSA. The J segment lost 5 bases and the V segment lost 5 bases, leaving 6 bases of the junction unmatched.

The V gene is TRBV9, the J gene TRBJ2-7, with 11 bases fitting TRBD2. This CDR3 contains 16 residues. Germline V lookup: CDR1 SGDLS, CDR2 YYNGEE. Trimming cost V 2 bases and J 0 bases; bases outside gene matches: 4. The CDR3 region has the DNA TGTGCCAGCAGCGTGGGGGGACTAGCGGACTCCTACGAGCAGTACTTC. It translates to CASSVGGLADSYEQYF.

The J gene is TRBJ1-5, the V gene TRBV9; 8 bases map to TRBD1. The trim removed 2 bases at V and 5 bases at J, leaving 3 bases unmatched. CDR1 is SGDLS, CDR2 YYNGEE, per germline. The CDR3 covers 14 residues. The CDR3: CASSVAGGDQPQHF. The CDR3 DNA sequence: TGTGCCAGCAGCGTTGCAGGGGGCGATCAGCCCCAGCATTTT.

This clone was observed a single time. The gene calls are TRBV25-1 and TRBJ1-2, with D uncertain. The germline V gene encodes CDR1 MGHDK and CDR2 SYGVNS. V gave up 2 bases and J gave up 4 bases, with 14 bases separating them. The CDR3 runs 15 residues. The CDR3 loop is CASSENLESFYGYTF. CDR3 in DNA: TGTGCCAGCAGTGAAAATCTTGAGTCCTTCTATGGCTACACCTTC.

The chain combines TRBV18 with TRBJ1-2; D ambiguous. Looked up from germline, CDR1 is KGHSH and CDR2 is LQKENI. Trimming pared 2 bases from V and 3 bases from J, leaving 7 bases between. The CDR3 contains 13 residues. DNA for the CDR3: TGTGCCAGCTCACCAGCTGCGGACTATGGCTACACCTTC. It encodes CASSPAADYGYTF.

As concerns this clone: The same CDR3 arises from other DNA sequences in this sample as well. This sequence joins TRBV3-1 (or the pseudogene TRBV3-2) and TRBJ2-7, with D uncertain. The CDR3 sequence is 12 residues long. CDR1 and CDR2 from the germline V gene are LGHDT and YNNKEL (reference sequence). With 4 bases removed from V and 0 bases from J, the gap between germline ends came to 4 bases. The CDR3 DNA follows: TGTGCCAGCAGCCTGAGCTCCTACGAGCAGTACTTC. Its translation is CASSLSSYEQYF.

This clone was detected once. The rearrangement joins TRBV2 to TRBJ2-2; 7 bases are a match to TRBD1. Germline V gene sequence: CDR1 SNHLY, CDR2 FYNNEI. V shed 6 bases, J shed 7 bases, and the junction held 11 bases outside the gene matches. The length of the CDR3 is 15 residues. CDR3 in DNA: TGTGCCAGCAGGGTGGACAGGTCCCTCATCGGGGAGCTGTTTTTT. This codes for CASRVDRSLIGELFF.

J is TRBJ2-7 and V is TRBV18; TRBD2 matches 11 bases. This CDR3 spans 15 amino acids. The germline V gene encodes CDR1 KGHSH and CDR2 LQKENI. V lost 5 bases and J lost 7; bases outside the gene matches: 10. CDR3: CASSLIAGGPQEQYF. Here the CDR3 DNA reads TGTGCCAGCTCATTGATAGCGGGAGGGCCACAAGAGCAGTACTTC.

The rearrangement links TRBV18 to TRBJ2-1; D remains unclear. The V end was cut by 6 bases, the J end by 3 bases, with 6 bases between. This CDR3 region has 12 residues. Germline-derived CDR1 and CDR2 are KGHSH and LQKENI. The CDR3 reads CASSLDYNEQFF. The DNA for the CDR3 is TGTGCCAGCTCCCTAGACTACAATGAGCAGTTCTTC. The full variable domain, its missing parts supplied by reference TRBV18 and TRBJ2-1, is NAGVMQNPRHLVRRRGQEARLRCSPMKGHSHVYWYRQLPEEGLKFMVYLQKENIIDESGMPKERFSAEFPKEGPSILRIQQVVRGDSAAYFCASSLDYNEQFFGPGTRLTVL.

The J gene is TRBJ1-5, the V gene TRBV28, with 7 bases fitting TRBD1. Germline V gives CDR1 MDHEN, CDR2 SYDVKM. V lost 2 bases, J lost 5 bases, and 3 bases stayed unmatched. The CDR3 length is 14 residues. Here the CDR3 reads CASSLRQGHQPQHF. As DNA, the CDR3 is TGTGCCAGCAGTTTACGACAGGGTCATCAGCCCCAGCATTTT.

The gene calls are TRBV5-4 and TRBJ2-3, with unresolved D. CDR1 and CDR2 (germline): SGHNT, YYREEE (reference sequence). The V end was cut by 2 bases, the J end by 0 bases, with 4 bases between. The CDR3 contains 13 residues. The CDR3 sequence is CASSFSSTDTQYF. In nucleotides, the CDR3 is TGTGCCAGCAGCTTCTCTAGCACAGATACGCAGTATTTT.

This clone was detected only once. The V and J genes are TRBV6-1 and TRBJ1-5, with 8 bases identical to TRBD1. The CDR3 loop spans 15 amino acids. CDR1 and CDR2 (germline): MNHNS, SASEGT. Unmatched junction bases numbered 3, after V lost 3 bases and J lost 2 bases. As DNA, the CDR3 is TGTGCCAGCAGTGATGGACAGGGAGGCAATCAGCCCCAGCATTTT. Translation gives CASSDGQGGNQPQHF.

The chain carries TRBV2 and TRBJ2-1, with 9 bases aligning to TRBD1. V shed 6 bases and J 9 bases; nucleotides not matched to a gene: 3. Germline values: CDR1 SNHLY, CDR2 FYNNEI. The CDR3 spans 12 residues. The CDR3 sequence is CASRGQGSEQFF. In DNA, the CDR3 is TGTGCCAGCAGGGGACAGGGCAGTGAGCAGTTCTTC. The full variable domain, rest sourced from reference TRBV2 and TRBJ2-1, is EPEVTQTPSHQVTQMGQEVILRCVPISNHLYFYWYRQILGQKVEFLVSFYNNEISEKSEIFDDQFSVERPDGSNFTLKIRSTKLEDSAMYFCASRGQGSEQFFGPGTRLTVL.

The V call is TRBV7-2, the J call TRBJ2-7; 11 positions match TRBD2. Germline-derived CDR1 and CDR2 are SGHTA and FQGNSA. V was pared by 6 bases and J by 5 bases, with 9 bases of the junction left unmatched. The CDR3 is 15 amino acids. This chain's CDR3 is CASRRLAGGPHEQYF. The CDR3 DNA sequence: TGTGCCAGCAGACGTCTAGCGGGGGGACCTCACGAGCAGTACTTC.

The V call is TRBV29-1, the J call TRBJ2-5; 7 bases align to TRBD2. This CDR3 is 13 amino acids long. The germline gives CDR1 SQVTM, CDR2 ANQGSEA. V lost 6 bases, J lost 10 bases, and 14 bases stayed unmatched. CDR3 nucleotides: TGCAGCGTCGTAATAGCGGGCCGGCTAGGCCAGTACTTC. Protein: CSVVIAGRLGQYF.

The chain carries TRBV14 and TRBJ1-1; tentatively, D is TRBD1 (6 bases). CDR1 and CDR2 from the germline V gene are SGHDN and FVKESK. The CDR3 has 18 amino acids. V shed 4 bases and J shed 4 bases, with 25 bases lying between them. The DNA for the CDR3 is TGTGCCAGCAGCCTTCTTGGGGGGGCGCAGTTTAGGTCCACTGAAGCTTTCTTT. Its protein product is CASSLLGGAQFRSTEAFF.

The chain joins TRBV15 to TRBJ2-4, with 8 bases matching TRBD1. Trimming removed 2 bases from V and 0 bases from J; junction bases left unmatched: 3. The CDR3 runs 16 residues. Per germline, CDR1 LNHNV and CDR2 YYDKDF (reference sequence). CDR3 sequence: CATSRPTGAAKNIQYF. CDR3 in DNA: TGTGCCACCAGCAGACCGACAGGGGCAGCCAAAAACATTCAGTACTTC.